This entry lists 10 T cell receptor beta chains sequenced from one sample in a study of T cell repertoires in cytomegalovirus infection. TCRdb used MiXCR to reprocess the reads, holding one entry per CDR3 protein. The sample records under 450,000 distinct CDR3 sequences, roughly 34% being singletons. No antigen is known for these receptors. The specimen comprised cultured PBMCs, sampled from culture after CMV antigen stimulation. These receptors originate from a human donor in good health (CMV status not recorded). Some clones in this sample may be carry-over from other donors' samples.

The rearrangement uses TRBV12-3 or TRBV12-4 and TRBJ1-2; tentative D call: TRBD1 (5 bases). This CDR3 is 14 amino acids long. The ends were cut back, 2 bases at V and 5 bases at J, with 12 bases in the middle. The CDR3 DNA reads as TGTGCCAGCAGTTTACTTTCTGGGGGGTATGGCTACACCTTC. Its translation: CASSLLSGGYGYTF.

The chain joins TRBV5-1 to TRBJ2-7; possibly TRBD2 for D (5 bases). This CDR3 has 15 amino acids. Germline CDR1 SGHRS, CDR2 YFSETQ. V lost 4 bases, J lost 1 base, and 15 bases lay in between. DNA of the CDR3: TGCGCCAGCAGCCTGACCCGGCCGGGATCCTACGAGCAGTACTTC. Amino acid sequence: CASSLTRPGSYEQYF.

J is TRBJ2-1 and V is TRBV2, with D unclear. Germline values: CDR1 SNHLY, CDR2 FYNNEI. This CDR3 contains 15 residues. V lost 6 bases and J 2 bases, leaving 14 bases between the germline ends. The CDR3 loop is CASSTLVAAYNEQFF. CDR3 in DNA: TGTGCCAGCAGCACCCTAGTGGCGGCCTACAATGAGCAGTTCTTC. The variable domain in full, with the rest retrieved from reference TRBV2 and TRBJ2-1, is EPEVTQTPSHQVTQMGQEVILRCVPISNHLYFYWYRQILGQKVEFLVSFYNNEISEKSEIFDDQFSVERPDGSNFTLKIRSTKLEDSAMYFCASSTLVAAYNEQFFGPGTRLTVL.

As concerns this clonotype: Possible read error: a much larger clone is one base away. V usage is TRBV7-2 and J usage is TRBJ2-5, with 8 nucleotides matching TRBD2. This CDR3 comprises 15 residues. The V gene's germline CDR1 is SGHTA and CDR2 FQGNSA. The CDR3 nucleotides read TGTGTCAGCAGCTTAGAAACTAGCGGCCAAGAGACCCAGTACTTC. Translating it yields CVSSLETSGQETQYF.

The chain carries TRBV20-1 and TRBJ1-3; D not resolved. V was cut by 3 bases and J by 0 bases, with 3 bases left in between. CDR1 is DFQATT, CDR2 SNEGSKA, per germline (reference sequence). The CDR3 length is 12 residues. CDR3 DNA: TGCAGTGCTAGGAACTCTGGAAACACCATATATTTT. Amino acids: CSARNSGNTIYF.

V and J are TRBV28 and TRBJ1-4; D remains ambiguous. The CDR3 runs to 12 residues. Germline loops: CDR1 MDHEN, CDR2 SYDVKM. V lost 2 bases to trimming and J lost 5 bases, with 3 bases between them. CDR3 sequence: CASSLRNEKLFF. CDR3 DNA: TGTGCCAGCAGTTTACGCAATGAAAAACTGTTTTTT.

This clonotype has only a few counts. J is TRBJ2-7 and V is TRBV12-3 or TRBV12-4, with 9 positions matching TRBD2. Trimming removed 7 bases from V and 3 bases from J; junction bases left unmatched: 4. The CDR3 runs to 13 residues. CDR3 in DNA: TGTGCCAGCACTTATAGCGGGAGCTACGAGCAGTACGTC. It is translated as CASTYSGSYEQYV.

As concerns this clonotype: It is likely a read error, because the conserved phenylalanine at the end of the CDR3 is missing. This rearrangement joins TRBV12-5 to TRBJ2-5; perhaps TRBD1 as D (5 bases). The CDR3 covers 13 residues. V lost 7 bases and J lost 1, with 10 bases in between. Germline loops: CDR1 LGHNT, CDR2 FRNRAP. The CDR3 sequence is CASATDSQETQYL. The CDR3 DNA reads TGTGCTAGTGCCACCGACAGCCAAGAGACCCAGTACCTC.

This clonotype was observed a single time. The V call is TRBV4-3, the J call TRBJ2-7, with 7 positions matching TRBD1. V shed 4 bases and J 2 bases; nucleotides not matched to a gene: 5. The germline V gene has CDR1 LGHNA and CDR2 YSLEER. This CDR3 spans 14 amino acids. The CDR3 region is CASSLGQPAYEQYF. In nucleotides, the CDR3 is TGCGCCAGCAGCCTGGGACAGCCTGCCTACGAGCAGTACTTC.

In this sample, this clonotype turned up many times. The chain links TRBV5-8 to TRBJ2-7; 9 positions match TRBD1. Germline V gives CDR1 SGHTS, CDR2 YDEGEE. V trimming: 1 base; J trimming: 2 bases; junction bases outside the gene matches: 4. The CDR3 length is 15 residues. CDR3 protein: CASSLRTGATYEQYF. CDR3 in DNA: TGTGCCAGCAGCTTGAGGACAGGGGCTACCTACGAGCAGTACTTC. The whole variable domain, remainder taken from reference TRBV5-8 and TRBJ2-7, is EAGVTQSPTHLIKTRGQQATLRCSPISGHTSVYWYQQALGLGLQFLLWYDEGEERNRGNFPPRFSGRQFPNYSSELNVNALELEDSALYLCASSLRTGATYEQYFGPGTRLTVT.